These T cell receptor beta chains were read from a single sample in a study of CD8+ T cells in alopecia areata. The protocol was immunoSEQ multiplex PCR, while the TCRdb copy is restricted to in-frame clones and leaves out a portion. The sample carries under 150,000 clones, 62% recorded once. The sequencing sample was made of CD8+ T cells sorted from blood. Receptors were obtained from a human donor in good health. The CDR3 runs from the conserved cysteine through the conserved F or W. A D gene is named only where the DNA matches it firmly. Clone size, where shown, is once, few, many, or a class for clones that have expanded.

TRBV29-1,TRBD2,TRBJ2-7,once,13,CSVETREGYEQYF,TGCAGCGTTGAAACGCGGGAGGGATACGAGCAGTACTTC
TRBV6-5,TRBD1,TRBJ1-2,NA,13,CASSKTGDYGYTF,TGTGCCAGCAGTAAGACAGGGGACTATGGCTACACCTTC
TRBV15,NA,TRBJ2-1,NA,15,CATSAHQASYNEQFF,TGTGCCACCAGCGCGCATCAGGCCTCCTACAATGAGCAGTTCTTC
TRBV9,NA,TRBJ2-1,NA,15,CASSDGTFSSNEQFF,TGTGCCAGCAGCGACGGGACCTTTTCGAGCAATGAGCAGTTCTTC
TRBV19,NA,TRBJ2-3,NA,15,CASSLPDKVEDTQYF,TGTGCCAGTAGCCTCCCGGACAAGGTCGAGGATACGCAGTATTTT
TRBV2,NA,TRBJ2-7,once,15,CASSEGAISSYEQYF,TGTGCCAGCAGTGAGGGGGCAATAAGCTCCTACGAGCAGTACTTC
TRBV29-1,NA,TRBJ2-5,few,10,CSVVVGTQYF,TGCAGCGTTGTGGTGGGGACCCAGTACTTC
TRBV6-6,NA,TRBJ2-1,few,12,CASSGDFNEQFF,TGTGCCAGCAGTGGGGACTTCAATGAGCAGTTCTTC
TRBV7-3,TRBD2,TRBJ2-1,few,15,CASSLSPSGRGEQFF,TGTGCCAGCAGCTTATCCCCTAGCGGGAGGGGTGAGCAGTTCTTC
TRBV5-6,TRBD1,TRBJ2-3,NA,13,CASSLHRGDTQYF,TGTGCCAGCAGCTTGCACAGGGGGGATACGCAGTATTTT
TRBV9,TRBD2,TRBJ2-1,NA,15,CASSVSGSSYNEQFF,TGTGCCAGCAGCGTAAGCGGGAGCTCCTACAATGAGCAGTTCTTC
TRBV7-6,TRBD2,TRBJ2-1,NA,16,CASSLASASGSNEQFF,TGTGCCAGCAGCTTAGCTTCGGCTAGCGGGAGTAATGAGCAGTTCTTC
TRBV9,NA,TRBJ1-1,NA,14,CASSVGKGGSEAFF,TGTGCCAGCAGCGTAGGGAAAGGGGGTTCTGAAGCTTTCTTT
TRBV29-1,NA,TRBJ2-5,NA,12,CSVEQDLETQYF,TGCAGCGTCGAACAGGACCTAGAGACCCAGTACTTC
TRBV27,NA,TRBJ2-7,NA,13,CASSRGTLGEQYF,TGTGCCAGCAGTAGGGGGACCTTGGGAGAGCAGTACTTC
TRBV25-1,TRBD1,TRBJ1-1,NA,17,CASSEPPGTGMNTEAFF,TGTGCCAGCAGTGAACCACCCGGGACAGGGATGAACACTGAAGCTTTCTTT
TRBV11-2,NA,TRBJ2-3,NA,15,CASSLDGGPTDTQYF,TGTGCCAGCAGCTTAGATGGCGGCCCCACAGATACGCAGTATTTT
TRBV30,NA,TRBJ1-1,NA,13,CAWGTAINTEAFF,TGTGCCTGGGGGACGGCCATCAACACTGAAGCTTTCTTT
TRBV15,TRBD2,TRBJ2-2,NA,19,CATSRSWGLAGGFAGELFF,TGTGCCACCAGCCGTTCCTGGGGGCTAGCGGGAGGGTTCGCCGGGGAGCTGTTTTTT
TRBV11-2,TRBD1,TRBJ1-1,NA,17,CASSSPRTGGGNTEAFF,TGTGCCAGCAGCTCACCCCGGACAGGGGGAGGGAACACTGAAGCTTTCTTT
TRBV27,TRBD1,TRBJ1-2,NA,12,CASSPQGDGYTF,TGTGCCAGCAGTCCGCAGGGGGATGGCTACACCTTC
TRBV27,NA,TRBJ1-4,NA,15,CASSLQGNRYEKLFF,TGTGCCAGCAGTTTACAGGGAAATCGTTATGAAAAACTGTTTTTT
TRBV6-5,NA,TRBJ1-2,NA,14,CASSTWEGINGYTF,TGTGCCAGCAGTACCTGGGAGGGGATAAACGGCTACACCTTC
TRBV5-1,NA,TRBJ2-1,NA,17,CASSHRPDRNVDNEQFF,TGCGCCAGCAGCCACCGCCCTGACAGGAATGTCGACAATGAGCAGTTCTTC
TRBV2,NA,TRBJ2-7,NA,14,CASTPTWDAYEQYF,TGTGCCAGCACACCGACCTGGGATGCCTACGAGCAGTACTTC
TRBV2,NA,TRBJ2-1,NA,16,CASTGGGAIAPDWQFF,TGTGCCAGCACGGGCGGGGGCGCGATAGCCCCGGATTGGCAGTTCTTC
TRBV21-1,NA,TRBJ1-2,few,14,CASSKGGKNYGYTF,TGTGCCAGCAGCAAAGGAGGGAAGAACTATGGCTACACCTTC
TRBV5-1,TRBD2,TRBJ2-7,NA,16,CASSLTAGGAAYEQYF,TGCGCCAGCAGCTTGACCGCGGGAGGGGCCGCCTACGAGCAGTACTTC
TRBV12-5,NA,TRBJ2-7,NA,14,CASGPQGYSYEQYF,TGTGCTAGTGGTCCTCAGGGTTACTCCTACGAGCAGTACTTC
TRBV29-1,NA,TRBJ2-7,NA,12,CSVGSGAYEQYF,TGCAGCGTTGGGTCGGGAGCCTACGAGCAGTACTTC
TRBV27,TRBD2,TRBJ2-3,NA,14,CASSIAGGTDTQYF,TGTGCCAGCAGCATAGCGGGAGGCACAGATACGCAGTATTTT
TRBV5-1,TRBD1,TRBJ2-7,NA,14,CASSSDRGFYEQYF,TGCGCCAGCAGCTCCGACAGGGGTTTCTACGAGCAGTACTTC
TRBV29-1,NA,TRBJ1-2,NA,14,CSVEDPHKDYGYTF,TGCAGCGTTGAAGATCCCCATAAGGACTATGGCTACACCTTC
TRBV29-1,NA,TRBJ1-3,NA,16,CSVEIRARPSGNTIYF,TGCAGCGTTGAAATCCGCGCCAGACCCTCTGGAAACACCATATATTTT
TRBV11-2,NA,TRBJ2-1,NA,11,CASSLGGTYFF,TGTGCCAGCAGCTTAGGGGGTACCTACTTCTTC
TRBV12-5,NA,TRBJ1-4,NA,16,CASGLQLGQGDEKLFF,TGTGCTAGTGGTTTACAACTGGGGCAGGGAGATGAAAAACTGTTTTTT
TRBV19,TRBD2,TRBJ2-1,few,14,CASSPLAGVNEQFF,TGTGCCAGTAGCCCACTAGCGGGAGTCAATGAGCAGTTCTTC
TRBV7-8,NA,TRBJ2-1,NA,15,CASSIATSSYNEQFF,TGTGCCAGCAGCATTGCTACCAGCTCCTACAATGAGCAGTTCTTC
TRBV6-5,TRBD2,TRBJ2-7,NA,15,CASSLLAGGPREQYF,TGTGCCAGCAGCTTACTAGCGGGAGGGCCTAGGGAGCAGTACTTC
TRBV21-1,NA,TRBJ2-7,few,16,CASSKEGLTGGCEQYF,TGTGCCAGCAGCAAAGAGGGGTTAACGGGAGGGTGCGAGCAGTACTTC
TRBV23-1,NA,TRBJ2-1,NA,17,CASSHPNRDGDFNEQFF,TGCGCCAGCAGTCACCCGAACCGGGACGGAGACTTTAATGAGCAGTTCTTC
TRBV7-9,NA,TRBJ2-2,NA,13,CASSSLVTGELFF,TGTGCCAGCAGCTCCCTAGTCACCGGGGAGCTGTTTTTT
TRBV27,NA,TRBJ2-5,NA,13,CASSLFAEETQYF,TGTGCCAGCAGTTTATTCGCGGAGGAGACCCAGTACTTC